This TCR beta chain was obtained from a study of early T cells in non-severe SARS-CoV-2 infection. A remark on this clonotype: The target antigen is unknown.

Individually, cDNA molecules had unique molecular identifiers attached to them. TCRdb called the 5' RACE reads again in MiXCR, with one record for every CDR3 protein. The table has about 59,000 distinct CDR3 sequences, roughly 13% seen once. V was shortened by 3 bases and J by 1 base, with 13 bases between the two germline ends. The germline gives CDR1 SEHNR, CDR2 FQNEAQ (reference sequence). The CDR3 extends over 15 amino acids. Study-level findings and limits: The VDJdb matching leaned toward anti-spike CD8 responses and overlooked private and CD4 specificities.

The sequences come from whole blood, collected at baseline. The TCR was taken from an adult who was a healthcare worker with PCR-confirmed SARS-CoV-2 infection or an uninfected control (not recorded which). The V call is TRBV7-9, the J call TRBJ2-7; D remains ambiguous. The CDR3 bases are TGTGCCAGCAGCTTGGCGATGGATCTATCCTACGAGCAGTACTTC. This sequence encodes CASSLAMDLSYEQYF.